A selection of T cell receptor beta chains follows, all from one sample in a study of T cells after yellow fever vaccination. TCRdb passed the 5' RACE reads through MiXCR, listing each CDR3 protein once. Of some 300,000 distinct CDR3 sequences listed, less than 9.5% are singletons. Sequences were derived from PBMCs, sampled around 45 days after the first yellow fever vaccination. These TCRs come from a man aged 18 to 29 who received the YFV17D yellow fever vaccine. The CDR3 runs from the conserved cysteine through the conserved F or W. The order of the fields is V gene, clone size, D gene, CDR3 length, J gene, CDR3 protein, CDR3 DNA. The D gene is left open where the match is weak. Some rows mark clone size as missing; the rest say once, few, many or name a class of expanded clone.

v_call: TRBV7-2
clone_size: NA
d_call: NA
cdr3_length: 15
j_call: TRBJ2-5
cdr3_aa: CASSFIQVLGETQYF
cdr3_nt: TGTGCCAGCAGCTTCATACAGGTTCTGGGCGAGACCCAGTACTTC

v_call: TRBV27
clone_size: NA
d_call: NA
cdr3_length: 14
j_call: TRBJ1-5
cdr3_aa: CASSLSGYNQPQHF
cdr3_nt: TGTGCCAGCAGTTTATCAGGGTACAATCAGCCCCAGCATTTT

v_call: TRBV5-1
clone_size: few
d_call: TRBD2
cdr3_length: 15
j_call: TRBJ2-5
cdr3_aa: CASERGSGDQETQYF
cdr3_nt: TGCGCCAGCGAGAGGGGTAGCGGGGATCAAGAGACCCAGTACTTC

v_call: TRBV18
clone_size: few
d_call: NA
cdr3_length: 14
j_call: TRBJ2-1
cdr3_aa: CASSPRTAYNEQFF
cdr3_nt: TGTGCCAGCTCACCCCGGACAGCTTACAATGAGCAGTTCTTC

v_call: TRBV11-2
clone_size: many
d_call: TRBD2
cdr3_length: 17
j_call: TRBJ2-1
cdr3_aa: CASSPGRGVQRYNEQFF
cdr3_nt: TGTGCCAGCAGCCCCGGGAGGGGCGTCCAGCGGTACAATGAGCAGTTCTTC

v_call: TRBV4-3
clone_size: few
d_call: TRBD1
cdr3_length: 16
j_call: TRBJ1-2
cdr3_aa: CASSQDWTGLSYGYTF
cdr3_nt: TGCGCCAGCAGCCAAGATTGGACAGGGCTTAGCTATGGCTACACCTTC

v_call: TRBV12-3/TRBV12-4
clone_size: NA
d_call: NA
cdr3_length: 13
j_call: TRBJ2-7
cdr3_aa: CASRTTQTYEQYF
cdr3_nt: TGTGCCAGCAGAACGACACAAACGTACGAGCAGTACTTC

v_call: TRBV24-1
clone_size: NA
d_call: TRBD1
cdr3_length: 13
j_call: TRBJ1-2
cdr3_aa: CATSDRTGAGYTF
cdr3_nt: TGTGCCACCAGTGACCGGACAGGCGCGGGCTACACCTTC

v_call: TRBV30
clone_size: few
d_call: TRBD2
cdr3_length: 15
j_call: TRBJ2-1
cdr3_aa: CAWSVLAGDYNEQFF
cdr3_nt: TGTGCCTGGAGTGTACTAGCGGGGGACTACAATGAGCAGTTCTTC

v_call: TRBV7-7
clone_size: NA
d_call: TRBD1
cdr3_length: 15
j_call: TRBJ2-1
cdr3_aa: CASSPGQGSHNEQFF
cdr3_nt: TGTGCCAGCAGCCCCGGACAGGGGTCCCACAATGAGCAGTTCTTC

v_call: TRBV20-1
clone_size: NA
d_call: NA
cdr3_length: 13
j_call: TRBJ2-5
cdr3_aa: CSARVAGKGTQYF
cdr3_nt: TGCAGTGCTAGAGTCGCAGGGAAAGGGACCCAGTACTTC

v_call: TRBV4-3
clone_size: NA
d_call: TRBD1
cdr3_length: 16
j_call: TRBJ2-7
cdr3_aa: CASSQGQGWRGNEQYF
cdr3_nt: TGCGCCAGCAGCCAAGGACAGGGCTGGAGAGGGAACGAGCAGTACTTC

v_call: TRBV6-6
clone_size: NA
d_call: NA
cdr3_length: 12
j_call: TRBJ2-7
cdr3_aa: CASADRPYEQYF
cdr3_nt: TGTGCCAGCGCCGACAGACCCTACGAGCAGTACTTC

v_call: TRBV5-1
clone_size: few
d_call: NA
cdr3_length: 15
j_call: TRBJ2-7
cdr3_aa: CASSLERGSSYEQYF
cdr3_nt: TGCGCCAGCAGCTTGGAAAGGGGCAGCTCCTACGAGCAGTACTTC

v_call: TRBV20-1
clone_size: few
d_call: TRBD1
cdr3_length: 14
j_call: TRBJ2-3
cdr3_aa: CSAWDRGVADTQYF
cdr3_nt: TGCAGTGCTTGGGACAGGGGGGTCGCAGATACGCAGTATTTT

v_call: TRBV6-2/TRBV6-3
clone_size: NA
d_call: NA
cdr3_length: 12
j_call: TRBJ1-5
cdr3_aa: CASSATSTPQHF
cdr3_nt: TGTGCCAGCAGTGCGACCTCCACCCCCCAGCATTTT

v_call: TRBV6-1
clone_size: few
d_call: NA
cdr3_length: 16
j_call: TRBJ2-2
cdr3_aa: CASSLRKGLNTGELFF
cdr3_nt: TGTGCCAGCAGCCTCCGGAAGGGCTTGAACACCGGGGAGCTGTTTTTT

v_call: TRBV7-2
clone_size: NA
d_call: NA
cdr3_length: 14
j_call: TRBJ2-7
cdr3_aa: CASSEGGFLYEQYF
cdr3_nt: TGTGCCAGCAGCGAGGGGGGCTTCCTGTACGAGCAGTACTTC

v_call: TRBV6-5
clone_size: few
d_call: NA
cdr3_length: 12
j_call: TRBJ2-7
cdr3_aa: CASRTRGYEQYF
cdr3_nt: TGTGCCAGCAGGACGCGGGGCTACGAGCAGTACTTC

v_call: TRBV19
clone_size: NA
d_call: TRBD2
cdr3_length: 15
j_call: TRBJ2-5
cdr3_aa: CASSSSGGAVKTQYF
cdr3_nt: TGTGCCAGTAGTTCCAGCGGGGGGGCCGTAAAGACCCAGTACTTC

v_call: TRBV2
clone_size: few
d_call: TRBD2
cdr3_length: 16
j_call: TRBJ2-3
cdr3_aa: CASSRTSGRTTDTQYF
cdr3_nt: TGTGCCAGCAGTCGTACTAGCGGGCGAACCACAGATACGCAGTATTTT

v_call: TRBV6-5
clone_size: NA
d_call: NA
cdr3_length: 13
j_call: TRBJ1-3
cdr3_aa: CASSYRDRNTIYF
cdr3_nt: TGTGCCAGCAGTTACAGGGACAGAAACACCATATATTTT

v_call: TRBV16
clone_size: many
d_call: NA
cdr3_length: 13
j_call: TRBJ2-2
cdr3_aa: CASSRVSSGELFF
cdr3_nt: TGTGCCAGCAGCCGGGTTTCATCCGGGGAGCTGTTTTTT

v_call: TRBV7-8
clone_size: NA
d_call: NA
cdr3_length: 15
j_call: TRBJ2-5
cdr3_aa: CASSLVVRDRGTQYF
cdr3_nt: TGTGCCAGCAGCTTAGTGGTTAGGGATCGGGGGACCCAGTACTTC

v_call: TRBV12-3/TRBV12-4
clone_size: few
d_call: TRBD1
cdr3_length: 13
j_call: TRBJ2-1
cdr3_aa: CASRMGQNNEQFF
cdr3_nt: TGTGCCAGCAGGATGGGACAGAACAATGAGCAGTTCTTC

v_call: TRBV29-1
clone_size: few
d_call: NA
cdr3_length: 12
j_call: TRBJ1-1
cdr3_aa: CSVDPGHTEAFF
cdr3_nt: TGCAGCGTTGACCCAGGACACACTGAAGCTTTCTTT

v_call: TRBV12-3/TRBV12-4
clone_size: few
d_call: TRBD1
cdr3_length: 15
j_call: TRBJ1-2
cdr3_aa: CASSIPGQGVFGYTF
cdr3_nt: TGTGCCAGCAGTATACCGGGACAGGGGGTTTTTGGCTACACCTTC

v_call: TRBV7-2
clone_size: NA
d_call: NA
cdr3_length: 14
j_call: TRBJ2-1
cdr3_aa: CASSLRRAVGEQFF
cdr3_nt: TGTGCCAGCAGCTTGCGGCGGGCAGTCGGTGAGCAGTTCTTC

v_call: TRBV7-2
clone_size: few
d_call: NA
cdr3_length: 16
j_call: TRBJ2-7
cdr3_aa: CASSYPVGSTSYEQYF
cdr3_nt: TGTGCCAGCAGCTACCCTGTGGGGTCAACCTCCTACGAGCAGTACTTC

v_call: TRBV4-2
clone_size: NA
d_call: TRBD1
cdr3_length: 15
j_call: TRBJ2-2
cdr3_aa: CASSHETGGTGELFF
cdr3_nt: TGTGCCAGCAGCCATGAGACAGGGGGCACCGGGGAGCTGTTTTTT

v_call: TRBV5-1
clone_size: NA
d_call: NA
cdr3_length: 13
j_call: TRBJ2-7
cdr3_aa: CASSGGHTYEQYF
cdr3_nt: TGCGCCAGCAGCGGGGGACACACCTACGAGCAGTACTTC

v_call: TRBV7-8
clone_size: many
d_call: TRBD2
cdr3_length: 17
j_call: TRBJ2-6
cdr3_aa: CASNRLAANSGANVLTF
cdr3_nt: TGTGCCAGCAATAGACTAGCGGCTAACTCTGGGGCCAACGTCCTGACTTTC

v_call: TRBV6-5
clone_size: NA
d_call: NA
cdr3_length: 15
j_call: TRBJ2-1
cdr3_aa: CASSSRVRPYNEQFF
cdr3_nt: TGTGCCAGCAGTTCCCGGGTCCGGCCCTACAATGAGCAGTTCTTC

v_call: TRBV20-1
clone_size: few
d_call: NA
cdr3_length: 12
j_call: TRBJ1-1
cdr3_aa: CSASTGNTEAFF
cdr3_nt: TGCAGTGCTAGTACGGGGAACACTGAAGCTTTCTTT

v_call: TRBV6-5
clone_size: NA
d_call: TRBD2
cdr3_length: 19
j_call: TRBJ2-1
cdr3_aa: CASSYLLNSGGVSYNEQFF
cdr3_nt: TGTGCCAGCAGTTACCTTCTGAATAGCGGGGGGGTTTCCTACAATGAGCAGTTCTTC

v_call: TRBV5-1
clone_size: NA
d_call: NA
cdr3_length: 12
j_call: TRBJ2-5
cdr3_aa: CASSRGKETQYF
cdr3_nt: TGCGCCAGCAGCCGGGGGAAAGAGACCCAGTACTTC

v_call: TRBV5-1
clone_size: NA
d_call: TRBD1
cdr3_length: 16
j_call: TRBJ1-1
cdr3_aa: CASSSLDRSGFAEAFF
cdr3_nt: TGCGCCAGCAGCTCCCTGGACAGGTCGGGGTTCGCTGAAGCTTTCTTT

v_call: TRBV10-3
clone_size: NA
d_call: NA
cdr3_length: 14
j_call: TRBJ1-2
cdr3_aa: CAISESGRSYGYTF
cdr3_nt: TGTGCCATCAGTGAGTCGGGGAGGAGCTATGGCTACACCTTC

v_call: TRBV30
clone_size: NA
d_call: NA
cdr3_length: 14
j_call: TRBJ2-1
cdr3_aa: CAIGPEVRHNEQFF
cdr3_nt: TGTGCCATCGGCCCCGAGGTCCGGCACAATGAGCAGTTCTTC

v_call: TRBV7-2
clone_size: few
d_call: TRBD1
cdr3_length: 15
j_call: TRBJ2-5
cdr3_aa: CASSLQGTGKETQYF
cdr3_nt: TGTGCCAGCAGCTTACAAGGGACAGGGAAAGAGACCCAGTACTTC

v_call: TRBV20-1
clone_size: NA
d_call: TRBD1
cdr3_length: 12
j_call: TRBJ1-2
cdr3_aa: CSAENRGYGYTF
cdr3_nt: TGCAGTGCTGAGAACAGGGGCTATGGCTACACCTTC

v_call: TRBV6-5
clone_size: NA
d_call: NA
cdr3_length: 12
j_call: TRBJ1-1
cdr3_aa: CASGEMNTEAFF
cdr3_nt: TGTGCCAGCGGAGAGATGAACACTGAAGCTTTCTTT

v_call: TRBV3-1
clone_size: few
d_call: NA
cdr3_length: 14
j_call: TRBJ2-5
cdr3_aa: CASSQATGQETQYF
cdr3_nt: TGTGCCAGCAGCCAAGCCACAGGCCAAGAGACCCAGTACTTC

v_call: TRBV12-3/TRBV12-4
clone_size: few
d_call: NA
cdr3_length: 15
j_call: TRBJ2-4
cdr3_aa: CASSLLLASKNIQYF
cdr3_nt: TGTGCCAGCAGTTTACTCCTAGCGTCCAAAAACATTCAGTACTTC

v_call: TRBV6-1
clone_size: few
d_call: NA
cdr3_length: 18
j_call: TRBJ1-5
cdr3_aa: CASRRDMEKGGYNQPQHF
cdr3_nt: TGTGCCAGCAGGAGGGACATGGAGAAAGGGGGATACAATCAGCCCCAGCATTTT

v_call: TRBV5-1
clone_size: NA
d_call: NA
cdr3_length: 13
j_call: TRBJ2-5
cdr3_aa: CASSLLAKETQYF
cdr3_nt: TGCGCCAGCAGCCTCCTAGCGAAAGAGACCCAGTACTTC

v_call: TRBV7-3
clone_size: NA
d_call: TRBD1
cdr3_length: 15
j_call: TRBJ1-1
cdr3_aa: CASSSQQGAGAEAFF
cdr3_nt: TGTGCCAGCAGCTCCCAACAGGGGGCGGGGGCTGAAGCTTTCTTT

v_call: TRBV6-1
clone_size: few
d_call: NA
cdr3_length: 12
j_call: TRBJ2-5
cdr3_aa: CASSEVVETQYF
cdr3_nt: TGTGCCAGCAGTGAAGTGGTAGAGACCCAGTACTTC